These 17 T cell receptor beta chains share one sample of origin, sequenced in a study of T cells in Graves' hyperthyroidism and ophthalmopathy. There were TCR beta CDR3 regions amplified from RNA transcripts. HTBI primers were used for first-round RT-PCR of the TCR CDR3. TCRdb reprocessed the multiplex PCR reads with MiXCR, giving one entry per CDR3 protein. This table holds approximately 400,000 distinct CDR3 sequences, about 15% found once. The sample taken for sequencing was blood. These receptor sequences come from a woman in her thirties with Graves' hyperthyroidism.

The gene calls are TRBV30 and TRBJ2-1, with D perhaps matching TRBD1 or TRBD2 (5 bases each). Trimming pared 0 bases from V and 7 bases from J, leaving 16 bases between. Germline loops: CDR1 GTSNPN, CDR2 SVGIG (reference sequence). There are 15 residues in the CDR3. The CDR3 DNA is TGTGCCTGGAGTGTACAAGTCGGGACCTTAAATGAGCAGTTCTTC. It encodes CAWSVQVGTLNEQFF.

This clonotype was counted many times. This chain connects TRBV4-1 to TRBJ1-1; D gene unclear. The germline gives CDR1 MGHRA, CDR2 YSYEKL. The CDR3 length is 15 residues. Trimming took 0 bases from V and 1 from J, leaving 9 bases between them. The CDR3 reads CASSQDRWGNTEAFF. As DNA, the CDR3 is TGCGCCAGCAGCCAAGATAGGTGGGGGAACACTGAAGCTTTCTTT.

The chain employs TRBV19 and TRBJ2-2; the D gene is possibly TRBD1 (6 bases). Germline V gene data show CDR1 as LNHDA and CDR2 as SQIVND (reference sequence). V lost 9 bases and J 4 bases, leaving 18 bases between the germline ends. CDR3 size: 15 residues. The CDR3 DNA reads TGTGCCAGCAAATTGGACAGCATAAGCACCGGGGAGCTGTTTTTT. It encodes CASKLDSISTGELFF.

This clonotype was seen a handful of times. The chain has TRBV10-1 and TRBJ1-1; TRBD1 might be the D (5 bases). The CDR3 runs to 13 residues. V dropped 3 bases and J dropped 4 bases, with 9 bases sitting between them. CDR1 is WNHNN, CDR2 SYGVQD, per germline (reference sequence). Here the CDR3 DNA reads TGCGCCAGCAGTGATTATGGGGCCACTGAAGCTTTCTTT. Protein product: CASSDYGATEAFF.

This clonotype was picked up many times. CDR3 in DNA: TGTGCCAGCAGTTTAAGACAGACCCCAGTCCGGTACTATGGCTACACCTTC. Translation: CASSLRQTPVRYYGYTF. This chain links TRBV28 with TRBJ1-2, with D tentatively TRBD1 (5 bases). Trimming removed 2 bases from V and 3 bases from J, with 19 bases in between. Germline CDR1 reads MDHEN; CDR2 reads SYDVKM. There are 17 residues in the CDR3.

V is TRBV20-1 and J is TRBJ1-1; D call uncertain. CDR3 length: 14 amino acids. CDR1 DFQATT and CDR2 SNEGSKA come from the germline V gene (reference sequence). Trimming took 0 bases from V and 1 from J, leaving 9 bases between them. CDR3 residues: CSARDRLRNTEAFF. The CDR3 DNA reads as TGCAGTGCTAGAGATCGACTAAGGAACACTGAAGCTTTCTTT.

In its sample, this clonotype was seen a few times. The rearrangement links TRBV27 to TRBJ2-7, with TRBD1 matching over 9 bases. V lost 4 bases, J lost 2 bases, and 6 bases stayed unmatched. This CDR3 is built from 15 residues. Germline values: CDR1 MNHEY, CDR2 SMNVEV (reference sequence). Here the CDR3 reads CASSYSQGATYEQYF. The DNA of the CDR3 is TGTGCCAGCAGTTATTCACAGGGGGCGACCTACGAGCAGTACTTC.

The chain has TRBV12-3 or TRBV12-4 and TRBJ2-7; perhaps TRBD1 as D (6 bases). The CDR3 totals 13 residues. The germline V and J ends were trimmed by 5 bases and 4 bases, with 12 bases remaining between them. DNA for the CDR3: TGTGCCAGCAGTAGGGACAAGCGGTACGAGCAGTACTTC. Amino acids: CASSRDKRYEQYF.

This clonotype has more than one count but fewer than ten. The V gene is TRBV7-8, the J gene TRBJ1-1; D gene unclear. CDR3 length: 14 residues. Germline CDR1 SGHVS, CDR2 FQNEAQ. Trimming cost V 4 bases and J 2 bases, with 11 bases left between them. CDR3 coding DNA: TGTGCCAGCAGCTCGCGGTATACTAACACTGAAGCTTTCTTT. Translated: CASSSRYTNTEAFF.

This clonotype was picked up many times. V is TRBV4-1 and J is TRBJ2-3; 11 bases agree with TRBD2. The CDR3 runs 16 residues. J was trimmed by 0 bases and V by 1 base; bases with no gene match: 0. Looked up from germline, CDR1 is MGHRA and CDR2 is YSYEKL. This CDR3 reads CASSQGLAGSTDTQYF. CDR3 DNA sequence: TGCGCCAGCAGCCAAGGACTAGCGGGGAGCACAGATACGCAGTATTTT.

This clonotype has at least ten counts. The genes are TRBV27 and TRBJ2-1; D remains unclear. CDR1 MNHEY and CDR2 SMNVEV come from the germline V gene (reference sequence). V gave up 5 bases and J gave up 2 bases, with 7 bases separating them. There are 13 residues in the CDR3. CDR3 DNA: TGTGCCAGCAGTCCCCTAACCTACAATGAGCAGTTCTTC. This translates into CASSPLTYNEQFF.

This clonotype was counted ten times or more. The chain couples TRBV6-1 to TRBJ2-1; 8 nucleotides align to TRBD2. Unmatched junction bases numbered 4, after V lost 8 bases and J lost 4 bases. The CDR3 is made up of 13 amino acids. The germline V gene encodes CDR1 MNHNS and CDR2 SASEGT. The CDR3 spells CASEGGGYNEQFF. The CDR3 DNA reads TGTGCCAGCGAGGGCGGGGGGTACAATGAGCAGTTCTTC.

This sequence joins TRBV20-1 and TRBJ1-5; maybe TRBD1 (5 bases). CDR3 length: 12 amino acids. Germline lookup yields CDR1 DFQATT and CDR2 SNEGSKA (reference sequence). The V and J ends lost 0 bases and 9 bases respectively, with 9 bases between them. This CDR3 reads CSARDNGAPQHF. CDR3 nucleotide sequence: TGCAGTGCTAGAGATAACGGGGCGCCCCAGCATTTT.

This clonotype was detected many times. The chain uses TRBV18 and TRBJ2-7; maybe TRBD2 (6 bases). The CDR3 contains 13 residues. V lost 5 bases, J lost 6 bases, and 14 bases lay in between. Germline V gene lookup returns CDR1 KGHSH and CDR2 LQKENI. The CDR3 DNA reads as TGTGCCAGCTCATCGTCGCTTAGCGGCGAGCAGTACTTC. Translating it yields CASSSSLSGEQYF.

The genes are TRBV14 and TRBJ2-3; the D call may be TRBD1 or TRBD2 (6 bases each). This CDR3 is built from 16 residues. Germline loops: CDR1 SGHDN, CDR2 FVKESK. Trimming stripped 5 bases from V and 2 bases from J, with 17 bases between. The CDR3 region is CASSSWPRGPTDTQYF. CDR3 nucleotides: TGTGCCAGCAGCTCTTGGCCCCGGGGGCCCACAGATACGCAGTATTTT.

This clonotype has a count of ten or more. This chain uses TRBV20-1 with TRBJ2-6; D call uncertain. This CDR3 has 12 residues. In germline, CDR1 is DFQATT, CDR2 SNEGSKA (reference sequence). CDR3 protein: CSASSGANVLTF. The CDR3 nucleotides are TGCAGCGCTTCCTCTGGGGCCAACGTCCTGACTTTC.

The chain links TRBV19 to TRBJ2-5; 11 nucleotides align to TRBD2. This CDR3 contains 12 residues. CDR1 and CDR2 from the germline V gene are LNHDA and SQIVND (reference sequence). With 6 bases clipped from V and 13 bases from J, the junction kept 7 bases outside the gene matches. CDR3 sequence: CASSSTSGNVYF. The CDR3 DNA sequence: TGTGCCAGTAGCTCGACTAGCGGGAACGTGTACTTC.